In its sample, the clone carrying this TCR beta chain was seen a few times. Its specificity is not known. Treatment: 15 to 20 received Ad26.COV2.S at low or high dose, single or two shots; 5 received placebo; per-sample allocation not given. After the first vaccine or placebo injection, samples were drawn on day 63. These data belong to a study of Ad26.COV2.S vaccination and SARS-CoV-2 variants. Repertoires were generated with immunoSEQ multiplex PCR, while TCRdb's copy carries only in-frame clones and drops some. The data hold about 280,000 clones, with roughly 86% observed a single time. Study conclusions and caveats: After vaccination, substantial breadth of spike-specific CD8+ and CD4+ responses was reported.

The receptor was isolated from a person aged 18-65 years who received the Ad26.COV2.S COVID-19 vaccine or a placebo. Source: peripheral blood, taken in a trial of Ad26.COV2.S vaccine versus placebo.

The CDR3 DNA reads TGTGCCACGGCTAGACCGCCGAACACTGAAGCTTTCTTT. Encoded protein: CATARPPNTEAFF. The V and J genes are TRBV2 and TRBJ1-1; D is unclear. CDR1 is SNHLY and CDR2 is FYNNEI in the germline V gene. CDR3 size: 13 residues. Trimming took off 10 bases at V and 1 base at J, with 13 bases between the two ends.